Only a few counts were recorded for the clone carrying this T cell receptor beta chain. The repertoire was sequenced with immunoSEQ multiplex PCR; TCRdb's copy has only in-frame clones and lacks some. The top ten clones hold 1.9% of a sample with 150,000 or so clones, almost 70% of them seen once. J was trimmed by 4 bases and V by 2 bases; bases with no gene match: 9. CDR3 size: 16 residues. Germline values: CDR1 GTSNPN, CDR2 SVGIG (reference sequence). The sample belongs to a study of blood T cell repertoires in COVID-19. Sequences were obtained from peripheral blood. This receptor was taken from a woman between 65 and 79 years old with acute or convalescent COVID-19. The rearrangement uses TRBV30 and TRBJ2-1; 9 positions match TRBD1. The CDR3 is CAWSISGTGFYNEQFF. DNA for the CDR3: TGTGCCTGGAGTATATCCGGGACAGGGTTTTACAATGAGCAGTTCTTC.